The 9 T cell receptor beta chains listed next were all sequenced from one sample in a study of blood T cell repertoires in COVID-19 (dated by TCRdb to 2018 to 2020). The library was made by the immunoSEQ multiplex PCR assay. This immuneACCESS table, as held by TCRdb, lists in-frame sequences with V and J called but not all clones. Of the missing ones, under half trace to an unresolved V gene in checked studies; the others have no known cause. The sample records about 210,000 clones, about nine tenths of which are singletons. The top ten clonotypes cover just over 0.7% of the sample. The source material was peripheral blood. The receptors shown here come from a man between 35 and 55 years old with acute or convalescent COVID-19.

In regard to this clone: The same CDR3 can be traced to other DNA sequences in this sample. The chain uses TRBV28 and TRBJ2-5; D gene ambiguous. Germline assignment: CDR1 MDHEN and CDR2 SYDVKM. Between the trimmed V and J ends, which lost 8 bases and 1 base, there was a span of 8 bases. The CDR3 length is 12 residues. CDR3 loop: CASHRGQETQYF. CDR3 bases: TGTGCCAGCCATAGAGGCCAAGAGACCCAGTACTTC. The entire variable domain, with the rest obtained from reference TRBV28 and TRBJ2-5, is as follows: DVKVTQSSRYLVKRTGEKVFLECVQDMDHENMFWYRQDPGLGLRLIYFSYDVKMKEKGDIPEGYSVSREKKERFSLILESASTNQTSMYLCASHRGQETQYFGPGTRLLVL.

This sequence joins TRBV18 and TRBJ2-1, with TRBD1 as a possible D gene (5 bases). Looked up from germline, CDR1 is KGHSH and CDR2 is LQKENI. The V and J ends lost 8 bases and 9 bases respectively, with 23 bases between them. CDR3 length: 15 residues. The CDR3 DNA reads as TGTGCCAGCCCTTTCGACCCCGCCCAGGGTATTGAGCAGTTCTTC. As protein: CASPFDPAQGIEQFF.

The chain links TRBV7-3 to TRBJ1-1; a weak D match, TRBD1 (5 bases). The CDR3 runs to 14 residues. Trimming took 3 bases from V and 4 from J, leaving 12 bases between them. CDR1 and CDR2 (germline): SGHTA, FQGTGA. Here the CDR3 DNA reads TGTGCCAGCAGCTTTGGGGGGTCCAGCACTGAAGCTTTCTTT. This gives the protein CASSFGGSSTEAFF.

This clone was picked up many times. The junction departs from germline at one end; a sequencing error may be responsible. The V gene is TRBV4-2, the J gene TRBJ1-2; 8 bases are a match to TRBD1. From germline, CDR1 is LGHNA and CDR2 YNFKEQ. The CDR3 loop spans 14 amino acids. The CDR3 here is CASSPGQDLRGSTF. CDR3 bases: TGTGCCAGCAGTCCGGGACAGGACTTACGGGGCTCCACCTTC.

This rearrangement joins TRBV11-2 to TRBJ2-1, with 8 bases fitting TRBD2. V was pared by 7 bases and J by 6 bases, with 5 bases of the junction left unmatched. The germline CDR1 and CDR2 sequences are SGHAT and FQNNGV. The CDR3 totals 13 residues. The DNA of the CDR3 is TGTGCCAGCACCGCGGGAGGAGTCAATGAGCAGTTCTTC. Translated: CASTAGGVNEQFF.

About this clone itself: The junction departs from the called germline gene at one end, perhaps through a read error. The chain carries TRBV11-3 and TRBJ2-2; TRBD1 matches 8 bases. The CDR3 length is 15 residues. Germline V gives CDR1 SGHNT, CDR2 YENEEA. CDR3 coding DNA: TGTGCCAGCAGCATAGACAGGGGCTACACCGGGGAGCTGTTTTTT. This codes for CASSIDRGYTGELFF.

This clone was picked up one time. This chain joins TRBV18 and TRBJ1-1; D is possibly TRBD1 (5 bases). The V gene's germline CDR1 is KGHSH and CDR2 LQKENI. Trimming took 4 bases from V and 11 from J, leaving 14 bases between them. This CDR3 has 12 residues. The CDR3 DNA is TGTGCCAGCTCACTCCAGGAGGGGTGGGCTTTCTTT. The encoded protein is CASSLQEGWAFF.

The CDR3 is CASSKGGTVAYEQYF. The CDR3 DNA sequence: TGTGCCAGCAGCAAGGGGGGGACGGTGGCCTACGAGCAGTACTTC. The chain uses TRBV6-5 and TRBJ2-7, with a tentative D call TRBD2 (7 bases). The CDR3 consists of 15 residues. Trimming removed 6 bases from V and 2 bases from J, with 17 bases in between. Looked up from germline, CDR1 is MNHEY and CDR2 is SVGAGI.

The V and J genes are TRBV6-5 and TRBJ1-2; 9 nucleotides align to TRBD1. The CDR3 length is 14 residues. The V gene end was trimmed by 2 bases and the J gene end by 6 bases; junction bases not matched to a gene: 4. Germline-derived CDR1 and CDR2 are MNHEY and SVGAGI. CDR3 nucleotides: TGTGCCAGCAGTTACGGGGACAGGGCTAATGGCTACACCTTC. It is translated as CASSYGDRANGYTF.